In its sample, the clone carrying this T cell receptor beta chain was seen many times. Its antigen is unknown. The V end was cut by 5 bases, the J end by 10 bases, with 12 bases between. Germline V gene sequence: CDR1 SGHTA, CDR2 FQGNSA. This CDR3 is built from 12 residues. TCRdb re-derived calls from the reads in MiXCR, one entry per CDR3 protein. The data hold approximately 1,000,000 distinct CDR3 sequences, with 25% to 40% observed a single time. This entry comes from a study of T cell repertoires in cytomegalovirus infection. General study findings and limits: Clonotype analysis showed dominance of the ex vivo response by HLA-C-restricted CMV-specific TCR beta clonotypes.

The chain uses TRBV7-2 and TRBJ2-1; no definite D call. The clonotype originates from a human donor in good health (CMV status not recorded). Some clones in this sample may be carry-over from other donors' samples. Here the sequenced sample was cultured CD8+ T cells from PBMCs, taken from culture after CMV antigen stimulation. CDR3 sequence: CASSQNPFEQFF. DNA of the CDR3: TGTGCCAGCAGCCAGAACCCGTTCGAGCAGTTCTTC.